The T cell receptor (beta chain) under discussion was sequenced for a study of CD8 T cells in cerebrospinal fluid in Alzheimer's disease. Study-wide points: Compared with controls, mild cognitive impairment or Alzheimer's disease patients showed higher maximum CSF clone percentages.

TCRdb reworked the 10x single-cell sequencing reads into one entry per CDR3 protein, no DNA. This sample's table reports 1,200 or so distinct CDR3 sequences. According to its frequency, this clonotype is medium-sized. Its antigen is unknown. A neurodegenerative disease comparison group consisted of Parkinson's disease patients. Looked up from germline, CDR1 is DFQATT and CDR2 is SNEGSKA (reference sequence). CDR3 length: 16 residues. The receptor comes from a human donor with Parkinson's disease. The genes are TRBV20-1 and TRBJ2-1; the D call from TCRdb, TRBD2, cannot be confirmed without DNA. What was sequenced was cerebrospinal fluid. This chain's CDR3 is CSVSRPLAGGPGEQFF.